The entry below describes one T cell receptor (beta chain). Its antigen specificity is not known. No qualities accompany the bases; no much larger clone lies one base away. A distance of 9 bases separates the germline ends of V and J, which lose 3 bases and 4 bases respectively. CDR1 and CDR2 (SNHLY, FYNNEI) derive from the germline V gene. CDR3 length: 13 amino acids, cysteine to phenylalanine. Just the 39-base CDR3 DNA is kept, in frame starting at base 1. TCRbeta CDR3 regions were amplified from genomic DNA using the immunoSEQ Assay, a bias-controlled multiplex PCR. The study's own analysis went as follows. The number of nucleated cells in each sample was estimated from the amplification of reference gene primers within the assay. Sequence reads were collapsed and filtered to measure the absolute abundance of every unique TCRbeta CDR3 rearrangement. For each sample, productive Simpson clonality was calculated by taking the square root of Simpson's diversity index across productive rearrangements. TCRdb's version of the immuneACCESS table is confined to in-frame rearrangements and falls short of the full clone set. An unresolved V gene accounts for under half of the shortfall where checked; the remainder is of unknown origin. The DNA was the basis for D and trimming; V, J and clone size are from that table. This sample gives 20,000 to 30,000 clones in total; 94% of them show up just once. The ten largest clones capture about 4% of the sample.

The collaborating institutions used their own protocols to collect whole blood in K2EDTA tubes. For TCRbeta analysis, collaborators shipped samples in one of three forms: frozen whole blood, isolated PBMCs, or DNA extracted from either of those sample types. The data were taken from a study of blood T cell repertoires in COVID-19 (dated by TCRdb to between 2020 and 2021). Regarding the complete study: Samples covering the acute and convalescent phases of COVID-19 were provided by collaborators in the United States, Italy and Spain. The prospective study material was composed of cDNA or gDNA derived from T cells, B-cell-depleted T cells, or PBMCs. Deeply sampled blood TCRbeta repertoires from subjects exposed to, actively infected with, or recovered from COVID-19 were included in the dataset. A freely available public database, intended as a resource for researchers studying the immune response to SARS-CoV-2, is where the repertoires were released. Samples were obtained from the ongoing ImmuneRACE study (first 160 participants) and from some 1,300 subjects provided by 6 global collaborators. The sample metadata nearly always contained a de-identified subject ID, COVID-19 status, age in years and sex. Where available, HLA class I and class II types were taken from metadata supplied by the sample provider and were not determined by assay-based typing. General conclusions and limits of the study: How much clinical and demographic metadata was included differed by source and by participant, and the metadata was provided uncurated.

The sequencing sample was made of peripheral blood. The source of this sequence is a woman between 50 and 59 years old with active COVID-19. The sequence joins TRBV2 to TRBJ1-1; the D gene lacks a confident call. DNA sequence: TGTGCCAGCAGTGAGCGGGAGACCACTGAAGCTTTCTTT. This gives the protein CASSERETTEAFF.